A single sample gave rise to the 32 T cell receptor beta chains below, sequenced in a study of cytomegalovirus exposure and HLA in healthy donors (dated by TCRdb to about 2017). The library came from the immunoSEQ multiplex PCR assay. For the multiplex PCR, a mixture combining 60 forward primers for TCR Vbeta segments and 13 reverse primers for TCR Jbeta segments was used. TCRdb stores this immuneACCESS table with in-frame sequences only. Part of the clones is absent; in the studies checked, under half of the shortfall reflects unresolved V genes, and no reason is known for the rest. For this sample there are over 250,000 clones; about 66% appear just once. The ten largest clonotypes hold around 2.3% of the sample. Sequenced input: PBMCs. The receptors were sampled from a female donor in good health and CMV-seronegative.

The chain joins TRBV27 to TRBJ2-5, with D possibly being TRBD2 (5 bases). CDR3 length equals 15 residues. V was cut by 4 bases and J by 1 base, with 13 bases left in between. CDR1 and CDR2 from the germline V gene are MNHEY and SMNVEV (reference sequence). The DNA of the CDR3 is TGTGCCAGCAGTTCACCGGCGGCGGGCCAAGAGACCCAGTACTTC. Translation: CASSSPAAGQETQYF.

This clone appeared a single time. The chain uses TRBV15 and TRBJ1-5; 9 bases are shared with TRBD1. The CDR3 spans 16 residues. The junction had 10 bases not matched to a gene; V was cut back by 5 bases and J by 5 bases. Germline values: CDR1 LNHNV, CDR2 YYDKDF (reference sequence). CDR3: CATSRPGQGFDQPQHF. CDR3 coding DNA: TGTGCCACCAGCCGACCGGGACAGGGATTCGATCAGCCCCAGCATTTT.

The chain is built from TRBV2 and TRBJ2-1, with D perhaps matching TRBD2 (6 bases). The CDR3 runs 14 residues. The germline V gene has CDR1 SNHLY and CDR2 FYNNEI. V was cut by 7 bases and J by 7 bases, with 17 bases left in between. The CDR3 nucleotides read TGTGCCAGCAAGAGAGTTGTCGCGGGAAATGAGCAGTTCTTC. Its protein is CASKRVVAGNEQFF. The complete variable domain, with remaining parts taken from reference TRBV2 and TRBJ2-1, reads EPEVTQTPSHQVTQMGQEVILRCVPISNHLYFYWYRQILGQKVEFLVSFYNNEISEKSEIFDDQFSVERPDGSNFTLKIRSTKLEDSAMYFCASKRVVAGNEQFFGPGTRLTVL.

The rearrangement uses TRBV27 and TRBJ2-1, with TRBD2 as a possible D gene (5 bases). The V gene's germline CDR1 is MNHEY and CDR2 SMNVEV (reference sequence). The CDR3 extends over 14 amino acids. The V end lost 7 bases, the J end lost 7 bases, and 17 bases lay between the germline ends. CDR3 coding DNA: TGTGCCAGCACCCGGGGTTTAAGCAATAATGAGCAGTTCTTC. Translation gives CASTRGLSNNEQFF.

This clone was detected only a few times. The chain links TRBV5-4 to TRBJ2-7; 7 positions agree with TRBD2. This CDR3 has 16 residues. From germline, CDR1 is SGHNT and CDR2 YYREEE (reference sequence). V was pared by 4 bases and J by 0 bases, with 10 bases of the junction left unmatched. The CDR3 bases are TGTGCCAGCAGCCTCCCGGGAGGCCGTAGCTCCTACGAGCAGTACTTC. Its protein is CASSLPGGRSSYEQYF.

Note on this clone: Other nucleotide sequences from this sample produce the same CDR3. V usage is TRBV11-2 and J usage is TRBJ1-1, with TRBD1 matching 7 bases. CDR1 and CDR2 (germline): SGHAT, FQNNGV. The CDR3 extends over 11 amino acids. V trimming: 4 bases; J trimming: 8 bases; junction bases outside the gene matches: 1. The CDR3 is CASSSGQEAFF. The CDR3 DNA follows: TGTGCCAGCAGCTCGGGACAGGAAGCTTTCTTT.

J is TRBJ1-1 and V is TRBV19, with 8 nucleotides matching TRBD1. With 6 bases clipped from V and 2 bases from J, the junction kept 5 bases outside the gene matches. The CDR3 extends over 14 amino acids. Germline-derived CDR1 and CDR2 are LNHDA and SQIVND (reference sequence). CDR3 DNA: TGTGCCAGTAGCTTCAGGGGGCCTAACACTGAAGCTTTCTTT. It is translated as CASSFRGPNTEAFF.

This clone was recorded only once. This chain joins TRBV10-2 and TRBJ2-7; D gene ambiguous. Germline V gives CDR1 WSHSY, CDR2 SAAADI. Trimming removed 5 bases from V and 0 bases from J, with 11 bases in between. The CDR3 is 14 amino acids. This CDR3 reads CASSQVSHSYEQYF. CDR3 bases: TGCGCCAGCAGTCAGGTCAGCCACTCCTACGAGCAGTACTTC.

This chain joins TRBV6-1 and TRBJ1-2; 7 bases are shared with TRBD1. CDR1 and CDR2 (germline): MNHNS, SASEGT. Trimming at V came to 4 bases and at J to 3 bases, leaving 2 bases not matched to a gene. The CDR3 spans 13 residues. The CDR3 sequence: CASSGQGYYGYTF. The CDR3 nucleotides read TGTGCCAGCAGTGGACAGGGCTACTATGGCTACACCTTC.

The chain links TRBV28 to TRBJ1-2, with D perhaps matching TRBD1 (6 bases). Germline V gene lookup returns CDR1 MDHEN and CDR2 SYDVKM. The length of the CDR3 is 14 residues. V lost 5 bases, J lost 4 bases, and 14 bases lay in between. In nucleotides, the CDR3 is TGTGCCAGCAGTACAGGACAGCCCCGCTATGGCTACACCTTC. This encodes CASSTGQPRYGYTF.

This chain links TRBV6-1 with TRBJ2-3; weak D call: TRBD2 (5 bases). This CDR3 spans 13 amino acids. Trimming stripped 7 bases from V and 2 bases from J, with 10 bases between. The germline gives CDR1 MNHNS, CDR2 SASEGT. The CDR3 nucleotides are TGTGCCAGCATGACTACAACCACAGATACGCAGTATTTT. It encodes CASMTTTTDTQYF.

The CDR3: CASSVTGAGNPYEQYF. In DNA form, the CDR3 reads TGTGCCAGCAGTGTAACAGGGGCCGGGAACCCTTACGAGCAGTACTTC. The chain joins TRBV28 to TRBJ2-7; 7 nucleotides agree with TRBD1. Germline-derived CDR1 and CDR2 are MDHEN and SYDVKM. The trim removed 5 bases at V and 4 bases at J, leaving 14 bases unmatched. The CDR3 covers 16 residues.

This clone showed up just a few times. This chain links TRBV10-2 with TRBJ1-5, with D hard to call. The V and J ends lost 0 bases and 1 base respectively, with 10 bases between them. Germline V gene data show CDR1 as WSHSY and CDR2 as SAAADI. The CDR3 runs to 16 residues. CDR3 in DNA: TGCGCCAGCAGTGAGTCGAATTACGGGAGCAATCAGCCCCAGCATTTT. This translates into CASSESNYGSNQPQHF.

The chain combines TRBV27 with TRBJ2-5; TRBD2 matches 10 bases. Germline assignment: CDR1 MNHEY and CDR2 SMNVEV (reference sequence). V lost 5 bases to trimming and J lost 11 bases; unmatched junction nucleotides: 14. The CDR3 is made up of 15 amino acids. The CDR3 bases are TGTGCCAGCAGTCCCGAGCGGGAGGGCCGTAGTGAGCAGTACTTC. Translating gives CASSPEREGRSEQYF.

CDR3 sequence reads: CASSEDLGSGANVLTF. The CDR3, as DNA: TGTGCCAGCAGTGAGGACTTAGGCTCTGGGGCCAACGTCCTGACTTTC. This chain uses TRBV2 with TRBJ2-6, with D possibly matching TRBD2 (5 bases). Germline lookup yields CDR1 SNHLY and CDR2 FYNNEI. The CDR3 spans 16 residues. Trimming removed 3 bases at V and 0 bases at J, with 9 bases between. Looking up the rest from reference TRBV2 and TRBJ2-6 gives the full variable domain: EPEVTQTPSHQVTQMGQEVILRCVPISNHLYFYWYRQILGQKVEFLVSFYNNEISEKSEIFDDQFSVERPDGSNFTLKIRSTKLEDSAMYFCASSEDLGSGANVLTFGAGSRLTVL.

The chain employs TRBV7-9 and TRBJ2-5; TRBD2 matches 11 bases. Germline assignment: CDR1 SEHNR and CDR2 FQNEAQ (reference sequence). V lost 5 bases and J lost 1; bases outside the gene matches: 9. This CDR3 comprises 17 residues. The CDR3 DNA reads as TGTGCCAGCAGCCTCGGACTAGCGGGTTGGTCCCAAGAGACCCAGTACTTC. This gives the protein CASSLGLAGWSQETQYF. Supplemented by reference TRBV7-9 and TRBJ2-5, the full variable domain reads DTGVSQNPRHKITKRGQNVTFRCDPISEHNRLYWYRQTLGQGPEFLTYFQNEAQLEKSRLLSDRFSAERPKGSFSTLEIQRTEQGDSAMYLCASSLGLAGWSQETQYFGPGTRLLVL.

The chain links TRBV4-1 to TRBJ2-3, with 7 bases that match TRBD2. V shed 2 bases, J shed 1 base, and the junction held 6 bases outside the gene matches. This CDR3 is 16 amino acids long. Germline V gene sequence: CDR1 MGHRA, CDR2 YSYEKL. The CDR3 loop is CASSQTTSARTDTQYF. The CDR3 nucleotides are TGCGCCAGCAGCCAAACTACTAGCGCCCGCACAGATACGCAGTATTTT.

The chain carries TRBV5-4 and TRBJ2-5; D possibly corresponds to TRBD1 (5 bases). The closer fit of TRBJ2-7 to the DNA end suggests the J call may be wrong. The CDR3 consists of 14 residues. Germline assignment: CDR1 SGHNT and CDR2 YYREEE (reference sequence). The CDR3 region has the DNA TGTGCCAGCAGCAGTCAGGGTAGCTCCTACGAGCAGTACTTC. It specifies CASSSQGSSYEQYF.

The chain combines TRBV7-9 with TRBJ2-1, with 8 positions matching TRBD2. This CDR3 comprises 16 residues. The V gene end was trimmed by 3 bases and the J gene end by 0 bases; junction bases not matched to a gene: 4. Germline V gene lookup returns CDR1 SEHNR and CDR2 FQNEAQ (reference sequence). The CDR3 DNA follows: TGTGCCAGCAGCTTTACTAGCGGCCGCTCCTACAATGAGCAGTTCTTC. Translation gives CASSFTSGRSYNEQFF.

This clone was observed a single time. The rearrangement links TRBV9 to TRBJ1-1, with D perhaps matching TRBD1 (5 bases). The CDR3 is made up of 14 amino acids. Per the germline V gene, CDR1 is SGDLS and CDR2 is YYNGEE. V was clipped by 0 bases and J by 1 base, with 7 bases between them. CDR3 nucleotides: TGTGCCAGCAGCGTAGAAGGGGCGAACACTGAAGCTTTCTTT. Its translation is CASSVEGANTEAFF.

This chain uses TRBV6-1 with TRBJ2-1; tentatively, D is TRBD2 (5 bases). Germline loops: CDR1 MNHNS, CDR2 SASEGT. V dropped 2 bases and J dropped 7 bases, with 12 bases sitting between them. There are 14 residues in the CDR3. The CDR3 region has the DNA TGTGCCAGCAGTGAATGGGGAGCAGCTAATGAGCAGTTCTTC. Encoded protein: CASSEWGAANEQFF.

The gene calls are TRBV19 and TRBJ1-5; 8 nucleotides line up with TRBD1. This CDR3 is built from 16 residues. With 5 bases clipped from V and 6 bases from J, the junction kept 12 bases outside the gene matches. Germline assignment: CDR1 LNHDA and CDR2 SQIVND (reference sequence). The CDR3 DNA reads TGTGCCAGTAGTGCTCAAGGACAGGGCAGGGTTCAGCCCCAGCATTTT. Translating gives CASSAQGQGRVQPQHF. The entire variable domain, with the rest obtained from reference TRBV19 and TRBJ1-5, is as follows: DGGITQSPKYLFRKEGQNVTLSCEQNLNHDAMYWYRQDPGQGLRLIYYSQIVNDFQKGDIAEGYSVSREKKESFPLTVTSAQKNPTAFYLCASSAQGQGRVQPQHFGDGTRLSIL.

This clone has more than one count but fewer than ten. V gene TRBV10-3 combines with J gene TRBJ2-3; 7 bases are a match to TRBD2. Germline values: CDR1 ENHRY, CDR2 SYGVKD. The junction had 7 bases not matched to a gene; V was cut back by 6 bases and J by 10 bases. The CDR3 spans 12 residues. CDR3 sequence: CAISRLALAQYF. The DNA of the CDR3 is TGTGCCATCAGCCGACTAGCTCTAGCGCAGTATTTT.

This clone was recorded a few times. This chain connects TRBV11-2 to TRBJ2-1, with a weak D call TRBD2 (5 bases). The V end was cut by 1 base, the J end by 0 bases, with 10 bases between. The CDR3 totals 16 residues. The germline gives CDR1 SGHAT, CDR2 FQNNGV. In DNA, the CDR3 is TGTGCCAGCAGCTTAGGGACTTTAAGCTCCTACAATGAGCAGTTCTTC. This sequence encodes CASSLGTLSSYNEQFF. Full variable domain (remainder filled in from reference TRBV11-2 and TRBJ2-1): EAGVAQSPRYKIIEKRQSVAFWCNPISGHATLYWYQQILGQGPKLLIQFQNNGVVDDSQLPKDRFSAERLKGVDSTLKIQPAKLEDSAVYLCASSLGTLSSYNEQFFGPGTRLTVL.

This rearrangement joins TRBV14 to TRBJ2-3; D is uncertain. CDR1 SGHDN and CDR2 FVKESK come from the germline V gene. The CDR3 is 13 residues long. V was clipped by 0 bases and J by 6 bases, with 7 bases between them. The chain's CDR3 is CASSQELFDTQYF. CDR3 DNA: TGTGCCAGCAGCCAAGAACTATTCGATACGCAGTATTTT. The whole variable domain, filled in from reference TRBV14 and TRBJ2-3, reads EAGVTQFPSHSVIEKGQTVTLRCDPISGHDNLYWYRRVMGKEIKFLLHFVKESKQDESGMPNNRFLAERTGGTYSTLKVQPAELEDSGVYFCASSQELFDTQYFGPGTRLTVL.

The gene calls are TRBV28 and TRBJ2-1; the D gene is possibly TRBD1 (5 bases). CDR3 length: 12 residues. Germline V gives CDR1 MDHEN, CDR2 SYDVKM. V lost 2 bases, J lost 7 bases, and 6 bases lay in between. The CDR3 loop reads CASSLAGNEQFF. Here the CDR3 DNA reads TGTGCCAGCAGTTTAGCAGGGAATGAGCAGTTCTTC.

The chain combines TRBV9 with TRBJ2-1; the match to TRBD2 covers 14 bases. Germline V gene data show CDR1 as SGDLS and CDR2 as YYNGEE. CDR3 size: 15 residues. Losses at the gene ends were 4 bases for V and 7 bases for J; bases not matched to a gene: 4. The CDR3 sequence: CASSPRTSGGNEQFF. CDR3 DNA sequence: TGTGCCAGCAGCCCAAGGACTAGCGGGGGGAATGAGCAGTTCTTC.

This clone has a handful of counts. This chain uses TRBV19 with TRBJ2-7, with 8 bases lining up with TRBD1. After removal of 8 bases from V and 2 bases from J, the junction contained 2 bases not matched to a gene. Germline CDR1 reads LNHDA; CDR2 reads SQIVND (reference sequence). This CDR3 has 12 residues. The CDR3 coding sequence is TGTGCCAGTTCGGGACAGGCCTACGAGCAGTACTTC. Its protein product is CASSGQAYEQYF. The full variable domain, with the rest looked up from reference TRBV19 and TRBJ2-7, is DGGITQSPKYLFRKEGQNVTLSCEQNLNHDAMYWYRQDPGQGLRLIYYSQIVNDFQKGDIAEGYSVSREKKESFPLTVTSAQKNPTAFYLCASSGQAYEQYFGPGTRLTVT.

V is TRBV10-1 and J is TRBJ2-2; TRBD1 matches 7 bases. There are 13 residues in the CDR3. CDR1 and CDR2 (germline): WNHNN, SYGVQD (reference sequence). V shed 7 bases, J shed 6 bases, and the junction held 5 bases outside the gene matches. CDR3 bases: TGCGCCAGCACAGGGGGAAAAGCCGGGGAGCTGTTTTTT. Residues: CASTGGKAGELFF.

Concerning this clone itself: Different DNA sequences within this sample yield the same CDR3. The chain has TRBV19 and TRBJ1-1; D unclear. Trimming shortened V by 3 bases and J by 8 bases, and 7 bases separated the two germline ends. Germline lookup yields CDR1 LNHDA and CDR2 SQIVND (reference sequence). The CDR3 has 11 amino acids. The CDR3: CASSIGGEAFF. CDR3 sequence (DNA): TGTGCCAGTAGTATCGGAGGGGAAGCTTTCTTT.

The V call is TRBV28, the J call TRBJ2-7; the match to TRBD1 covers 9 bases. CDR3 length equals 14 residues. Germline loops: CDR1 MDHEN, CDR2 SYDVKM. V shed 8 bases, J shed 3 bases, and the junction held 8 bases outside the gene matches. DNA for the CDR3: TGTGCCAGCGGCCAGACAGGGGGTAGCTACGAGCAGTACTTC. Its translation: CASGQTGGSYEQYF.

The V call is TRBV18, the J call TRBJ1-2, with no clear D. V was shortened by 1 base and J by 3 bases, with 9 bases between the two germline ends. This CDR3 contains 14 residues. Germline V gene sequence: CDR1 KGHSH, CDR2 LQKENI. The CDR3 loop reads CASSPLAEYYGYTF. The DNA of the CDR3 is TGTGCCAGCTCACCACTGGCGGAATACTATGGCTACACCTTC.